This TCR beta chain emerged from a study of T cells in Graves' hyperthyroidism and ophthalmopathy. RNA transcripts provided the source from which TCR beta CDR3 regions were amplified. Initially, a first-round RT-PCR of the TCR CDR3 employed the HTBI primer set. Each CDR3 protein gets one entry after TCRdb re-called the multiplex PCR reads with MiXCR. The data show about 260,000 distinct CDR3 sequences, 25% to 30% seen once. This clonotype was seen ten or more times. Progressors' blood was drawn at hyperthyroidism diagnosis, before ophthalmopathy symptoms. Each 10 ml fresh peripheral blood draw supplied the PBMCs. After removal of 3 bases from V and 6 bases from J, the junction contained 7 bases not matched to a gene. The CDR3 is 14 residues long. The V gene's germline CDR1 is MNHEY and CDR2 SVGAGI.

The sequence derives from a man aged 40-50 years with Graves' hyperthyroidism that later progressed to Graves' ophthalmopathy. Sequenced sample: blood. The chain has TRBV6-5 and TRBJ1-1; 7 nucleotides line up with TRBD1. This chain's CDR3 is CASSYARGVSEAFF. The CDR3 DNA reads as TGTGCCAGCAGTTATGCCAGGGGGGTATCTGAAGCTTTCTTT.